In this sample, the clone carrying this T cell receptor (beta chain) turned up a few times. Other DNA sequences from this sample encode an identical CDR3 as well. Methods used by the authors: Nucleated cell number was recorded as an estimate derived from reference gene primer amplification. This table comes from immunoSEQ multiplex PCR, and its TCRdb copy is limited to in-frame clones, with some not included. V, J and clone size are those of that table, while D and trimming were read from the DNA. The sample lists approximately 230,000 clones, 88% occurring once. The data derive from a study of blood T cell repertoires in COVID-19. Study-wide background: The origin of the acute and convalescent COVID-19 samples was the United States, Italy and Spain. T cells, B-cell-depleted T cells, or PBMCs supplied cDNA or gDNA.

Germline CDR1 reads MNHEY; CDR2 reads SMNVEV (reference sequence). The length of the CDR3 is 15 residues. The V and J ends lost 6 bases and 4 bases, in that order; junction bases with no gene match: 5. The clonotype comes from a man older than 75 with acute or convalescent COVID-19. The sample consisted of peripheral blood. The chain employs TRBV27 and TRBJ2-6; TRBD1 matches 8 bases. CDR3 in DNA: TGTGCCAGCAGGTCTCAGGGGGCCGGGGCCAACGTCCTGACTTTC. Its translation is CASRSQGAGANVLTF. The complete variable domain, with remaining parts taken from reference TRBV27 and TRBJ2-6, reads EAQVTQNPRYLITVTGKKLTVTCSQNMNHEYMSWYRQDPGLGLRQIYYSMNVEVTDKGDVPEGYKVSRKEKRNFPLILESPSPNQTSLYFCASRSQGAGANVLTFGAGSRLTVL.